This section outlines one T cell receptor (beta chain) sequence together with its context. The antigen is undetermined. The CDR3 runs to 15 residues. CDR1 is SGHTA, CDR2 FQGNSA, per germline. J lost 0 bases, V lost 6 bases, and 4 bases had no gene match. The data originate from a study of CD8 T cells in Susac syndrome. Study outcomes and limitations: The study recognized that its TCR sequencing and HLA analysis covered a relatively small number of individuals.

Reverse transcription of roughly 0.5 to 1 ug RNA was carried out with random hexamers. The CDR3 of TCR beta was amplified by immunoSEQ multiplex PCR across 54 Vbeta and 13 Jbeta. TCRdb redid the calling of the immunoSEQ multiplex PCR reads with MiXCR, one entry per CDR3 protein. The repertoire has roughly 150,000 distinct CDR3 sequences, about 94% of them found once; the top ten carry about 0.14%. The V call is TRBV7-2, the J call TRBJ2-1; 8 nucleotides match TRBD1. Sequenced sample: CD4+ T cells from PBMCs. This sequence was found in a human donor in good health. CDR3 DNA: TGTGCCAGCAGTTCCGGGACAGGCTCCTACAATGAGCAGTTCTTC. Translation: CASSSGTGSYNEQFF.